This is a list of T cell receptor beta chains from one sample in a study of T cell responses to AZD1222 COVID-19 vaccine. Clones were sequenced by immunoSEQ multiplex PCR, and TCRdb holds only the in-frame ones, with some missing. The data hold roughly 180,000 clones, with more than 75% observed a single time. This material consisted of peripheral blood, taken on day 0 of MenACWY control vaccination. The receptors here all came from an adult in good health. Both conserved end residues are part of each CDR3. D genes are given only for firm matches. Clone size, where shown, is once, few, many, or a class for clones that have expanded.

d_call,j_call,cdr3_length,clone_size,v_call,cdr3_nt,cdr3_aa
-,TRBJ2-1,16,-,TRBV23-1,TGCGCCAGCAGTCAATGTAAGGGAAGAAGCTACAATGAGCAGTTCTTC,CASSQCKGRSYNEQFF
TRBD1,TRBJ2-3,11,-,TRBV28,TGTGCCAGCAGTTTGACAGGGAAGCAGTATTTT,CASSLTGKQYF
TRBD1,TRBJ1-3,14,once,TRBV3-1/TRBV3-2,TGTGCCAGCAGCCTGGGACAGGGTGGAAACACCATATATTTT,CASSLGQGGNTIYF
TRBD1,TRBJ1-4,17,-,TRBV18,TGTGCCAGCTCACCTGAGGACAGGACGGGAACTAATGAAAAACTGTTTTTT,CASSPEDRTGTNEKLFF
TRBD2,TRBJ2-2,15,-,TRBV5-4,TGTGCCAGCAGCACGGGGGGGGCGAACACCGGGGAGCTGTTTTTT,CASSTGGANTGELFF
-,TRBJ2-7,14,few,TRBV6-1,TGTGCCAGCAGTGAAGATGGGACGGCCCGCGAGCAGTACTTC,CASSEDGTAREQYF
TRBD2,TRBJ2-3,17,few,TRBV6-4,TGTGCCAGCAGTGACTCGCCGGGACTAGCGGGAGTAGATACGCAGTATTTT,CASSDSPGLAGVDTQYF
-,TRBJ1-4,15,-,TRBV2,TGTGCCAGCAGTGGCAGGACAGCAACTAATGAAAAACTGTTTTTT,CASSGRTATNEKLFF
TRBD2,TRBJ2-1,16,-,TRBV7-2,TGTGCCAGCACCTTAAACGAGAGACTAGCGGGAGTTGAGCAGTTCTTC,CASTLNERLAGVEQFF
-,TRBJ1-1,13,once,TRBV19,TGTGCCAGTAGTACCCGCTTGGGTGAAGAAGCTTTCTTT,CASSTRLGEEAFF
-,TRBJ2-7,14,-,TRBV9,TGTGCCAGCAATGGAGCCGGAGGTGACTACGAGCAGTACTTC,CASNGAGGDYEQYF
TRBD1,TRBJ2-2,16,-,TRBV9,TGTGCCAGCAGCCCCGGGACAGGGGCGCTTCCCGGGGAGCTGTTTTTT,CASSPGTGALPGELFF
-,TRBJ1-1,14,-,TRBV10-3,TGTGCCATCAGCGTTACAGGCGTAGAAACTGAAGCTTTCTTT,CAISVTGVETEAFF
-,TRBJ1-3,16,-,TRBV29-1,TGCAGCGTTGCCGGTGCAGGGGACGTCTCTGGAAACACCATATATTTT,CSVAGAGDVSGNTIYF
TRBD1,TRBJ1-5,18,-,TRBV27,TGTGCCAGCAGTATTTCCATGGGTGGGGTCTCAGGGGGGCAGCCCCAGCATTTT,CASSISMGGVSGGQPQHF
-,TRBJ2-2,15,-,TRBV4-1,TGCGCCAGCAGCCAAGAGTCGATGATCACCGGGGAGCTGTTTTTT,CASSQESMITGELFF
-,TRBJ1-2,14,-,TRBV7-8,TGTGCCAGCAGCGCCAGTCCGGGGTTTGGTGGCTACACCTTC,CASSASPGFGGYTF
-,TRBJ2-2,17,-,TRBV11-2,TGTGCCAGCAGCCCTAATTTCGCGGGAATAAACACCGGGGAGCTGTTTTTT,CASSPNFAGINTGELFF
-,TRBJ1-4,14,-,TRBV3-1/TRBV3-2,TGTGCCAGCAGCCACCGGGACTCTTTCGAAAAACTGTTTTTT,CASSHRDSFEKLFF
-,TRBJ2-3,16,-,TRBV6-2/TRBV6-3,TGTGCCAGCAGTTACTCGATGGGGGACGGCACAGATACGCAGTATTTT,CASSYSMGDGTDTQYF
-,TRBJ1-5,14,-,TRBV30,TGTGCCTGGAGCGTAGGACTTGAGCATCAGCCCCAGCATTTT,CAWSVGLEHQPQHF
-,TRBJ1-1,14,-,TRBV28,TGTGCCAGCAGTCCCTCTAACTCGGTTACTGAAGCTTTCTTT,CASSPSNSVTEAFF
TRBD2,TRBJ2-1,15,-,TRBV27,TGTGCCAGCAGTTCCGGGACTAGCGGGAGGAATGAGCAGTTCTTC,CASSSGTSGRNEQFF
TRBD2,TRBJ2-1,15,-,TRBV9,TGTGCCAGCAGCGCAGGGACTAGCGGGAGTAATGAGCAGTTCTTC,CASSAGTSGSNEQFF
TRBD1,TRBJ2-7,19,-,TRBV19,TGTGCCACCTCCCAGCCAAGGGGGGGACAGGGAGAAGGGACCTACGAGCAGTACTTC,CATSQPRGGQGEGTYEQYF
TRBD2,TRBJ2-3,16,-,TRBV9,TGTGCCAGCAGCCTTGGAACTAGCGGGATCCCAGATACGCAGTATTTT,CASSLGTSGIPDTQYF
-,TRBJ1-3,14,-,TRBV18,TGTGCCAGTTCTCCCCCCGAAGGGAGAAACACCATATATTTT,CASSPPEGRNTIYF
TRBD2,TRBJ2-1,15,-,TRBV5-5,TGTGCCAGCAGCGGAACTAGCGGGGGATACAATGAGCAGTTCTTC,CASSGTSGGYNEQFF
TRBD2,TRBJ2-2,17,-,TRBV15,TGTGCCACCAGCAGAGATCAACTAGCGGCTAACACCGGGGAGCTGTTTTTT,CATSRDQLAANTGELFF
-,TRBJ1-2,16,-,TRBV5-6,TGTGCCAGCAGCTCCCCCCAGGCAGGGACTAACTATGGCTACACCTTC,CASSSPQAGTNYGYTF
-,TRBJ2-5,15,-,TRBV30,TGTGCCTGGAGTGCGGGGTCAGGGATCCAAGAGACCCAGTACTTC,CAWSAGSGIQETQYF
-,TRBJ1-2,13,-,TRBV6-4,TGTGCCAGCAGTGACGGCCAGGGGTTCGGCTACACCTTC,CASSDGQGFGYTF
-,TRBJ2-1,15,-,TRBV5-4,TGTGCCAGCAGTACCCAGGGGAGCTCCTACAATGAGCAGTTCTTC,CASSTQGSSYNEQFF
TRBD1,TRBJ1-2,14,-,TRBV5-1,TGCGCCAGCAGCTTGGGGGGACAGGGTTATGGCTACACCTTC,CASSLGGQGYGYTF
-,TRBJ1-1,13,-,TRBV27,TGTGCCAGCAGTTTAGCAACATACACTGAAGCTTTCTTT,CASSLATYTEAFF
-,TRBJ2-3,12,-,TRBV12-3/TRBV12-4,TGTGCCAGCAGTTTACGCACAGATACGCAGTATTTT,CASSLRTDTQYF
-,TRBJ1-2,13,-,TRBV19,TGTGCCGTCAGGGGAATGGGACCCTATGGCTACACCTTC,CAVRGMGPYGYTF
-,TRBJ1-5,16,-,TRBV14,TGTGCCAGCAGCCATATAAGGGGACTACCCTATCAGCCCCAGCATTTT,CASSHIRGLPYQPQHF
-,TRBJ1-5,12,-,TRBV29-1,TGCAGCGTGCTTGACTTGGGGCAGCCCCAGCATTTT,CSVLDLGQPQHF
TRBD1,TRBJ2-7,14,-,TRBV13,TGTGCCAGCACCTCGGGGACAGGAGCGCACGAGCAGTACTTC,CASTSGTGAHEQYF
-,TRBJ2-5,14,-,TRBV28,TGTGCCAGCAGTTTATCCGGGGGATTAGACTCCCAGTACTTC,CASSLSGGLDSQYF
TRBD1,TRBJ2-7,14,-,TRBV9,TGTGCCAGCAGCCCTCGGACAGGGAGCTACGAGCAGTACTTC,CASSPRTGSYEQYF
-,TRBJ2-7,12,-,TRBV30,TGTGCCTGGAGTGTAGACTCCTACGAGCAGTACTTC,CAWSVDSYEQYF